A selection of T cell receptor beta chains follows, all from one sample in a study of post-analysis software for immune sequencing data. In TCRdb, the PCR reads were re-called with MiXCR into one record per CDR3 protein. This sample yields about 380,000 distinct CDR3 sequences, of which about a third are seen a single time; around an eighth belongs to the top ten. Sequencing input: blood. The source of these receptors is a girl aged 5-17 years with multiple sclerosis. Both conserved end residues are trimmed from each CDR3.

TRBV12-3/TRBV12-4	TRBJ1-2	ASSIGHLNYGYT
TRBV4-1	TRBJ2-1	ASSQGQRETQF
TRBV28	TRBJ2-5	ASSPLTGRETQY
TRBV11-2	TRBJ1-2	ASSSAATGVFNYGYT
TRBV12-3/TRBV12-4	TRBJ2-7	ASSSDRGYEQY
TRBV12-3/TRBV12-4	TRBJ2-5	ASSLRGSQETQY
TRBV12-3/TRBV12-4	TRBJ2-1	ASNLRVGHEQF
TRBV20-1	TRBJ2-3	SPVWGDTQY
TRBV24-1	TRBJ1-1	ATSDRRWCTEAF
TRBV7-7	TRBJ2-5	ASGSQETQY
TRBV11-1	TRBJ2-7	ASSSGLTGGLFYEQY
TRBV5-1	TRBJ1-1	ASSPNREKTEAF
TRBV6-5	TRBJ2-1	ASSSSGGDFNEQF